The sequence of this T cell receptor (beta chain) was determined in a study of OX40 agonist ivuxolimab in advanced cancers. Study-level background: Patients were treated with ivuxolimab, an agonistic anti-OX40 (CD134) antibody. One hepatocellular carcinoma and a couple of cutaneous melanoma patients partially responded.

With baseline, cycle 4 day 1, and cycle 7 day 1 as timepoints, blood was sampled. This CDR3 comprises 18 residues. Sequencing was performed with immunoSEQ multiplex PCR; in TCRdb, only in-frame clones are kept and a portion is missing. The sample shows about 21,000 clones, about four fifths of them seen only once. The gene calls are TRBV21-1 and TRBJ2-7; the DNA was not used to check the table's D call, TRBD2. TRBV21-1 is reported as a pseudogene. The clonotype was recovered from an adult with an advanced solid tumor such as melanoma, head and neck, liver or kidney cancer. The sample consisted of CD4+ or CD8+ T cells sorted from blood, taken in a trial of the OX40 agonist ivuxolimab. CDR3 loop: CASRAGLAGATTFGEQYF. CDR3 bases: TGTGCCAGCAGGGCAGGACTAGCGGGAGCTACCACCTTTGGGGAGCAGTACTTC.